Below are 28 T cell receptor beta chains sequenced from a single sample in a study of cytomegalovirus exposure and HLA in healthy donors. Use of 60 Vbeta and 13 Jbeta primers characterized the PCR. Profiling relied on immunoSEQ multiplex PCR, and the TCRdb table lists in-frame clones only, not all of them. The sample shows 150,000 to 200,000 clones, over 70% of them seen only once. Material: PBMCs. The origin of the receptors is a woman younger than 35 in good health and CMV-seronegative.

In its sample, this clone was seen once. The rearrangement joins TRBV4-1 to TRBJ2-1, with D hard to call. The CDR3 totals 17 residues. With 2 bases removed from V and 7 bases from J, the gap between germline ends came to 21 bases. Germline CDR1 MGHRA, CDR2 YSYEKL. In DNA, the CDR3 is TGCGCCAGCAGCCAACGACCTAGAGTTAAGGATAGGAATGAGCAGTTCTTC. Protein: CASSQRPRVKDRNEQFF.

J is TRBJ1-1 and V is TRBV25-1; D may be TRBD1 (5 bases). V was trimmed by 5 bases and J by 4 bases, leaving 20 bases between them. Germline CDR1 MGHDK, CDR2 SYGVNS. This CDR3 region has 16 residues. The CDR3 is CASSPLTARGGTEAFF. In nucleotides, the CDR3 is TGTGCCAGCAGTCCTCTCACCGCTAGGGGCGGCACTGAAGCTTTCTTT.

This clone turned up a few times. The genes are TRBV5-1 and TRBJ1-1; D is uncertain. Trimming removed 5 bases at V and 1 base at J, with 9 bases between. Germline CDR1 is SGHRS and CDR2 is YFSETQ. The CDR3 is 13 amino acids. CDR3 amino acids: CASRSEGNTEAFF. The CDR3 region has the DNA TGCGCCAGCAGGTCGGAGGGGAACACTGAAGCTTTCTTT.

Written as DNA, the CDR3 is TGTGCCAGCAGCGTACAGGGGGAATCACCCCTCCACTTT. It specifies CASSVQGESPLHF. The chain carries TRBV9 and TRBJ1-6; 7 bases agree with TRBD1. The CDR3 is made up of 13 amino acids. Germline V lookup: CDR1 SGDLS, CDR2 YYNGEE. Germline trimming cut 1 base from V and 10 bases from J; bases unmatched to any gene: 2. Combining the CDR3 with reference TRBV9 and TRBJ1-6 gives the whole variable domain DSGVTQTPKHLITATGQRVTLRCSPRSGDLSVYWYQQSLDQGLQFLIQYYNGEERAKGNILERFSAQQFPDLHSELNLSSLELGDSALYFCASSVQGESPLHFGNGTRLTVT.

J is TRBJ2-7 and V is TRBV18; 12 nucleotides agree with TRBD2. V was pared by 6 bases and J by 0 bases, with 6 bases of the junction left unmatched. Germline V gives CDR1 KGHSH, CDR2 LQKENI. This CDR3 is built from 16 residues. The DNA of the CDR3 is TGTGCCAGCTCGATACTAGCGGGGGGTGACTCCTACGAGCAGTACTTC. Protein: CASSILAGGDSYEQYF.

The chain couples TRBV6-1 to TRBJ2-7; D is unclear. Germline CDR1 MNHNS, CDR2 SASEGT. V lost 2 bases and J lost 2, with 10 bases in between. This CDR3 has 14 amino acids. The CDR3 nucleotides read TGTGCCAGCAGTGAACCCCACACGACCTACGAGCAGTACTTC. It translates to CASSEPHTTYEQYF.

V and J are TRBV19 and TRBJ1-3; D is perhaps TRBD1 (6 bases). V was shortened by 7 bases and J by 0 bases, with 16 bases between the two germline ends. Germline V gene data show CDR1 as LNHDA and CDR2 as SQIVND (reference sequence). This CDR3 has 16 amino acids. CDR3 in amino acids: CASNQDRPSSGNTIYF. The CDR3, as DNA: TGTGCCAGTAACCAGGACAGACCCAGCTCTGGAAACACCATATATTTT.

The gene calls are TRBV11-3 and TRBJ2-7; D not certain. CDR3 length equals 13 residues. Per germline, CDR1 SGHNT and CDR2 YENEEA. With 2 bases removed from V and 0 bases from J, the gap between germline ends came to 5 bases. CDR3 bases: TGTGCCAGCAGCTTATTCAGCTCCTACGAGCAGTACTTC. This encodes CASSLFSSYEQYF.

The rearrangement joins TRBV7-2 to TRBJ2-7; TRBD2 agrees at 7 bases. Germline trimming cut 0 bases from V and 3 bases from J; bases unmatched to any gene: 8. CDR1 SGHTA and CDR2 FQGNSA come from the germline V gene. The CDR3 is 16 amino acids. The CDR3 bases are TGTGCCAGCAGCTTAGCCGCAGTCAGGGAGGGCTACGAGCAGTACTTC. It codes for CASSLAAVREGYEQYF.

The rearrangement uses TRBV27 and TRBJ2-2, with 14 bases identical to TRBD2. CDR3 length: 18 residues. After removal of 4 bases from V and 4 bases from J, the junction contained 8 bases not matched to a gene. Germline CDR1 reads MNHEY; CDR2 reads SMNVEV (reference sequence). The CDR3 spells CASSSPGLAGGSTGELFF. CDR3 coding DNA: TGTGCCAGCAGTTCCCCTGGACTAGCGGGGGGCAGCACCGGGGAGCTGTTTTTT.

The chain recombines TRBV28 with TRBJ2-5; D may be TRBD2 (6 bases). Trimming left V 3 bases short and J 2 bases short, with 10 bases between. This CDR3 has 14 residues. From germline, CDR1 is MDHEN and CDR2 SYDVKM. CDR3 in amino acids: CASSFRREQETQYF. The CDR3 DNA sequence: TGTGCCAGCAGTTTCCGGAGGGAACAAGAGACCCAGTACTTC.

This clone was seen once. CDR3 region: CASSSQTQGAETQYF. CDR3 nucleotides: TGTGCCAGCAGCTCCCAAACACAGGGGGCAGAGACCCAGTACTTC. V is TRBV11-2 and J is TRBJ2-5; 9 nucleotides agree with TRBD1. The germline gives CDR1 SGHAT, CDR2 FQNNGV. J gave up 4 bases and V 4 bases, and 7 bases lay outside the gene matches. The CDR3 runs to 15 residues.

The chain joins TRBV9 to TRBJ1-2; 7 bases line up with TRBD1. Germline V gives CDR1 SGDLS, CDR2 YYNGEE. Unmatched junction bases numbered 9, after V lost 0 bases and J lost 10 bases. The CDR3 has 14 amino acids. The CDR3 is CASSVVTGDTTYTF. CDR3 bases: TGTGCCAGCAGCGTAGTTACAGGGGATACTACCTACACCTTC.

J is TRBJ2-5 and V is TRBV5-1; a possible D gene is TRBD1 (6 bases). The CDR3 is made up of 15 amino acids. Trimming removed 0 bases from V and 3 bases from J, with 12 bases in between. The germline V gene encodes CDR1 SGHRS and CDR2 YFSETQ. The CDR3 DNA reads TGCGCCAGCAGCTTGGCCTGGGGACAAGAAGAGACCCAGTACTTC. It codes for CASSLAWGQEETQYF.

This clone has a single count. The chain joins TRBV15 to TRBJ1-6; D call uncertain. Germline-derived CDR1 and CDR2 are LNHNV and YYDKDF (reference sequence). V was pared by 3 bases and J by 3 bases, with 9 bases between. The CDR3 is made up of 15 amino acids. CDR3 in DNA: TGTGCCACCAGCAGTGAGGGCAACTATAATTCACCCCTCCACTTT. Translated: CATSSEGNYNSPLHF.

The chain is built from TRBV7-2 and TRBJ2-7, with 7 positions matching TRBD2. CDR1 and CDR2 (germline): SGHTA, FQGNSA. The CDR3 contains 15 residues. With 5 bases clipped from V and 4 bases from J, the junction kept 11 bases outside the gene matches. The CDR3 nucleotides are TGTGCCAGCAGCCTAGGAGTTCTGGGAGGGTACGAGCAGTACTTC. Translating it yields CASSLGVLGGYEQYF.

The CDR3 protein is CAWDRGNSNQPQHF. CDR3 nucleotide sequence: TGTGCCTGGGACAGGGGTAATAGCAATCAGCCCCAGCATTTT. The chain carries TRBV30 and TRBJ1-5; 8 bases line up with TRBD1. The germline CDR1 and CDR2 sequences are GTSNPN and SVGIG (reference sequence). The CDR3 sequence is 14 residues long. The V segment lost 5 bases and the J segment 0 bases; nucleotides outside the gene matches: 3.

CDR3 loop: CASSGDRAAEQFF. As DNA, the CDR3 is TGTGCCAGTAGCGGGGACAGGGCAGCTGAGCAGTTCTTC. V and J are TRBV19 and TRBJ2-1; 9 bases match TRBD1. This CDR3 has 13 residues. Germline values: CDR1 LNHDA, CDR2 SQIVND (reference sequence). V shed 6 bases and J 9 bases; nucleotides not matched to a gene: 6.

The table lists this clone with a count of one. CDR3 residues: CAISAGTGTLDTQYF. Here the CDR3 DNA reads TGTGCCATCAGTGCCGGGACAGGGACATTGGATACGCAGTATTTT. The rearrangement uses TRBV10-3 and TRBJ2-3; 9 bases match TRBD1. The junction had 8 bases not matched to a gene; V was cut back by 4 bases and J by 6 bases. The CDR3 loop spans 15 amino acids. Per the germline V gene, CDR1 is ENHRY and CDR2 is SYGVKD.

The gene calls are TRBV2 and TRBJ2-3, with TRBD2 identical over 9 bases. J lost 6 bases, V lost 7 bases, and 8 bases had no gene match. The CDR3 is 14 residues long. Germline V gives CDR1 SNHLY, CDR2 FYNNEI. CDR3 sequence: CASNLAGGPDTQYF. Here the CDR3 DNA reads TGTGCCAGCAATTTGGCGGGGGGGCCGGATACGCAGTATTTT.

J is TRBJ2-7 and V is TRBV4-1; TRBD2 agrees at 10 bases. The germline CDR1 and CDR2 sequences are MGHRA and YSYEKL. The CDR3 sequence is 16 residues long. V shed 4 bases, J shed 1 base, and the junction held 7 bases outside the gene matches. The CDR3 DNA sequence: TGCGCCAGCAGCCCTAGCGGGGGCCGCCCATCCTACGAGCAGTACTTC. Protein sequence: CASSPSGGRPSYEQYF.

The J gene is TRBJ1-2, the V gene TRBV6-1; TRBD1 matches at 7 bases. The CDR3 has 15 residues. J gave up 6 bases and V 5 bases, and 12 bases lay outside the gene matches. Germline V gene lookup returns CDR1 MNHNS and CDR2 SASEGT. CDR3 coding DNA: TGTGCCAGCAGTTCCGCCGGGACAGCTTATAATGGCTACACCTTC. As protein: CASSSAGTAYNGYTF.

In regard to this clone: One end of the junction varies from germline; a read error may be responsible. The sample holds other DNA sequences that translate to the same CDR3. The chain recombines TRBV9 with TRBJ2-5, with TRBD1 as a possible D gene (6 bases). Per the germline V gene, CDR1 is SGDLS and CDR2 is YYNGEE. There are 15 residues in the CDR3. CDR3: CASSVVTGMSETQYF. The CDR3 DNA is TGCGCCAGCAGCGTAGTAACAGGGATGTCAGAGACCCAGTACTTC.

Concerning this clone itself: At one boundary the junction diverges from the germline segment, which might be a read error. This chain links TRBV7-9 with TRBJ2-6, with D possibly matching TRBD1 (5 bases). In germline, CDR1 is SEHNR, CDR2 FQNEAQ (reference sequence). This CDR3 is built from 16 residues. The CDR3 protein is CASSLMALSGANGLTF. The CDR3 DNA reads as TGTGCCAGCAGCTTAATGGCACTCTCTGGGGCCAACGGCCTGACTTTC.

The chain's CDR3 is CASSLARRTSPLHF. The CDR3 region has the DNA TGTGCCAGCAGCTTAGCCAGGAGGACTTCACCCCTCCACTTT. V usage is TRBV7-9 and J usage is TRBJ1-6, with D uncertain. This CDR3 has 14 residues. Germline V gene lookup returns CDR1 SEHNR and CDR2 FQNEAQ (reference sequence). V was pared by 0 bases and J by 9 bases, with 9 bases between.

The chain has TRBV19 and TRBJ2-7; 13 bases map to TRBD2. Trimming cost V 4 bases and J 4 bases; bases outside gene matches: 4. Per germline, CDR1 LNHDA and CDR2 SQIVND (reference sequence). This CDR3 contains 15 residues. CDR3 residues: CASSSRTSGGYEQYF. The CDR3, as DNA: TGTGCCAGTAGTAGTCGGACTAGCGGGGGTTACGAGCAGTACTTC.

The chain uses TRBV5-1 and TRBJ2-1; 7 bases match TRBD1. Germline assignment: CDR1 SGHRS and CDR2 YFSETQ. The CDR3 totals 15 residues. V dropped 5 bases and J dropped 9; count of bases not matched to a gene: 14. The CDR3, as DNA: TGCGCCAGCAGACTCCGTCCGGGACAGTTTTCTGAGCAGTTCTTC. As protein: CASRLRPGQFSEQFF.

The V and J genes are TRBV6-6 and TRBJ2-7; possibly TRBD1 for D (7 bases). Germline V gene sequence: CDR1 MNHNY, CDR2 SVGAGI (reference sequence). This CDR3 has 14 residues. The ends were cut back, 7 bases at V and 0 bases at J, with 13 bases in the middle. CDR3 protein: CASKIRGASYEQYF. CDR3 sequence (DNA): TGTGCCAGCAAAATCAGGGGGGCCTCCTACGAGCAGTACTTC.